The subject of this entry is one T cell receptor beta chain. What it recognizes is unknown. CDR1 and CDR2 from the germline V gene are MDHEN and SYDVKM. V dropped 5 bases and J dropped 3 bases, with 14 bases sitting between them. This CDR3 is 14 amino acids long. Only in-frame clones appear in the TCRdb table, and some are missing; sequencing was by immunoSEQ multiplex PCR. Of roughly 98,000 clones listed, roughly 91% were seen once; the top ten hold approximately 1%. This sample is part of a study of graft-versus-host responses after intestinal transplantation. In the study overall: Recipients underwent multivisceral, liver-intestinal, or isolated intestinal transplants.

Study-wide results and limits: Recipient-marrow GvH clones were detected, some having first appeared in ileum or blood. After transplant, early declines in HvG clones were associated with peak levels of circulating GvH clones. Elevated graft-versus-host to host-versus-graft clonal ratios in allografts were recorded for patients with graft-donor T cell macrochimerism.

The chain uses TRBV28 and TRBJ2-7; unclear D gene. The clonotype originates from a human donor who was the organ donor for an intestinal transplant. This specimen consisted of unstimulated CD8+ T cells sorted from spleen or lymph node cells, obtained before transplant. This chain's CDR3 is CASSRPGPNYEQYF. CDR3 DNA sequence: TGTGCCAGCAGTCGACCTGGGCCCAACTACGAGCAGTACTTC.